One and the same sample provided the 9 T cell receptor beta chains below, sequenced in a study of response to subunit inactivated influenza vaccine. TCRdb recomputed calls from the RT-PCR reads with MiXCR, one row per CDR3 protein. This table has fewer than 750,000 distinct CDR3 sequences, 14% appearing once. Sequencing used PBMCs from blood, obtained less than 13 days after vaccination. The origin of the receptors is a man aged 50 to 60 who received an inactivated influenza vaccine.

Ten or more counts support this clonotype. This rearrangement joins TRBV5-1 to TRBJ2-3; tentative D call: TRBD1 (6 bases). Germline-derived CDR1 and CDR2 are SGHRS and YFSETQ. There are 16 residues in the CDR3. Trimming removed 4 bases from V and 3 bases from J, with 18 bases in between. CDR3 protein: CASSLYATGLTDTQYF. As DNA, the CDR3 is TGCGCCAGCAGCCTCTACGCCACAGGGTTGACAGATACGCAGTATTTT.

This chain links TRBV29-1 with TRBJ1-4; no reliable D call. V dropped 4 bases and J dropped 7 bases, with 7 bases sitting between them. This CDR3 contains 11 residues. In germline, CDR1 is SQVTM, CDR2 ANQGSEA. The CDR3 nucleotides are TGCAGCGTTGTGCACGTTGAAAAACTGTTTTTT. It encodes CSVVHVEKLFF.

In its sample, this clonotype was seen many times. The J gene is TRBJ1-1, the V gene TRBV5-1; 8 bases are shared with TRBD1. CDR3 length: 14 amino acids. The germline CDR1 and CDR2 sequences are SGHRS and YFSETQ. The V gene end was trimmed by 3 bases and the J gene end by 4 bases; junction bases not matched to a gene: 5. CDR3 nucleotides: TGCGCCAGCAGCTCCGGACAGGGTGGCACTGAAGCTTTCTTT. Translated, it gives CASSSGQGGTEAFF.

This clonotype was seen at least ten times. The junction does not match germline at one end; this may be a read error. The gene calls are TRBV4-1 and TRBJ2-6; D perhaps matches TRBD2 (6 bases). The CDR3 consists of 13 residues. Germline CDR1 is MGHRA and CDR2 is YSYEKL. Here the CDR3 DNA reads TGCGCCAGCAGCCAAGACCCCTCACGGAGGGCTGAATTC. It translates to CASSQDPSRRAEF.

This clonotype appeared a few times. The J gene is TRBJ2-3, the V gene TRBV29-1; D is possibly TRBD2 (5 bases). The CDR3 sequence is 15 residues long. CDR1 and CDR2 (germline): SQVTM, ANQGSEA. V was trimmed by 8 bases and J by 2 bases, leaving 20 bases between them. The CDR3 coding sequence is TGCAGCCTTGGCGGTGGAGACGGGGACACAGATACGCAGTATTTT. This gives the protein CSLGGGDGDTDTQYF.

This clonotype was observed at least ten times. This chain joins TRBV4-3 and TRBJ2-4, with D perhaps matching TRBD1 (7 bases). The CDR3 runs to 16 residues. Trimming cost V 4 bases and J 0 bases, with 13 bases left between them. Germline V gene lookup returns CDR1 LGHNA and CDR2 YSLEER. CDR3 sequence reads: CASSRGTVLAKNIQYF. In DNA, the CDR3 is TGCGCCAGCAGCCGCGGGACAGTTCTAGCCAAAAACATTCAGTACTTC.

This rearrangement joins TRBV28 to TRBJ2-1, with 14 bases matching TRBD2. In germline, CDR1 is MDHEN, CDR2 SYDVKM. V trimming: 3 bases; J trimming: 3 bases; junction bases outside the gene matches: 4. The CDR3 loop spans 17 amino acids. The CDR3 DNA reads as TGTGCCAGCAGTTTCCGGACTAGCGGGAGGTACTACAATGAGCAGTTCTTC. Translation gives CASSFRTSGRYYNEQFF.

This clonotype was seen only a few times. With a much larger clone just one base away, this may be a read error. The chain is built from TRBV28 and TRBJ1-1, with D unclear. Trimming removed 1 base from V and 2 bases from J, with 2 bases in between. From germline, CDR1 is MDHEN and CDR2 SYDVKM. The CDR3 totals 12 residues. In nucleotides, the CDR3 is TGTGCCAGCAGTTTATTTAACACTGAAGCTTTCTTT. As protein: CASSLFNTEAFF.

The chain combines TRBV11-2 with TRBJ2-2; D ambiguous. Germline V gene data show CDR1 as SGHAT and CDR2 as FQNNGV. The CDR3 length is 15 residues. Trimming removed 3 bases from V and 1 base from J, with 9 bases in between. The CDR3 here is CASSLYRLNTGELFF. Written as DNA, the CDR3 is TGTGCCAGCAGCTTGTATAGGTTGAACACCGGGGAGCTGTTTTTT. The whole variable domain, filled in from reference TRBV11-2 and TRBJ2-2, reads EAGVAQSPRYKIIEKRQSVAFWCNPISGHATLYWYQQILGQGPKLLIQFQNNGVVDDSQLPKDRFSAERLKGVDSTLKIQPAKLEDSAVYLCASSLYRLNTGELFFGEGSRLTVL.